Listed below are T cell receptor beta chains from one sample, sequenced in a study of shared clonotypes between healthy human individuals. TCRdb's copy holds only in-frame clones and misses some; the assay was immunoSEQ multiplex PCR. The repertoire has about 2.1 million clones, around 93% of them found once; the top ten carry around 1.7%. The sequenced sample consisted of naive CD8+ T cells from PBMCs. All receptors come from a man younger than 35 in good health. Some clones in this sample may be carry-over from other donors' samples. The CDR3 runs from the conserved cysteine through the conserved F or W. D genes are given only for firm matches. Expanded clones are given a class, and other clones once, few, many or no size at all.

j_call	clone_size	v_call	d_call	cdr3_aa	cdr3_nt
TRBJ2-3	.	TRBV7-7	TRBD1	CASSSSGGSRDTQYF	TGTGCCAGCAGCTCATCAGGGGGAAGTAGAGATACGCAGTATTTT
TRBJ1-2	.	TRBV7-9	.	CASSFAGSRGYTF	TGTGCCAGCAGCTTCGCAGGGTCGAGAGGCTACACCTTC
TRBJ2-1	.	TRBV5-4	.	CASSPSPGNNEQFF	TGTGCCAGCAGCCCGAGTCCCGGAAACAATGAGCAGTTCTTC
TRBJ2-7	.	TRBV20-1	.	CSADQGHEQYF	TGCAGTGCGGATCAGGGCCACGAGCAGTACTTC
TRBJ1-3	.	TRBV5-1	.	CASSLDRDSGNTIYF	TGCGCCAGCAGCTTGGACAGGGACTCTGGAAACACCATATATTTT
TRBJ2-7	.	TRBV27	.	CASASSLGGLSFEQYF	TGTGCCAGCGCCAGTTCATTGGGGGGCCTAAGTTTCGAGCAGTACTTC
TRBJ2-1	.	TRBV27	.	CASSFHPPGNEQFF	TGTGCCAGCAGTTTCCACCCCCCAGGCAATGAGCAGTTCTTC
TRBJ1-1	.	TRBV18	.	CASSPPGIGTEAFF	TGTGCCAGCTCACCACCGGGGATTGGGACTGAAGCTTTCTTT
TRBJ2-2	.	TRBV5-8	TRBD2	CASSLLAGPNTGELFF	TGTGCCAGCAGCTTGCTAGCGGGACCCAACACCGGGGAGCTGTTTTTT
TRBJ2-7	once	TRBV29-1	.	CSVDGVNEQYF	TGCAGCGTTGATGGGGTGAACGAGCAGTACTTC
TRBJ1-5	.	TRBV28	.	CATLGGYSNQPQHF	TGTGCCACCCTCGGGGGATATAGCAATCAGCCCCAGCATTTT
TRBJ2-5	.	TRBV15	.	CATSRVAEQETQYF	TGTGCCACCAGCAGAGTGGCGGAGCAAGAGACCCAGTACTTC
TRBJ2-7	.	TRBV5-5	.	CASSLADGAWRYEQYF	TGTGCCAGCAGCTTGGCGGACGGAGCCTGGCGATACGAGCAGTACTTC
TRBJ2-1	.	TRBV7-2	.	CASRVGLSSYNEQFF	TGTGCCAGCAGAGTGGGCCTGAGCTCCTACAATGAGCAGTTCTTC
TRBJ2-1	.	TRBV9	.	CASSDVPGPLNEQFF	TGTGCCAGCAGCGATGTACCGGGCCCCCTGAATGAGCAGTTCTTC
TRBJ1-4	.	TRBV27	.	CASSQGGAGEKLFF	TGTGCCAGCAGCCAAGGGGGGGCTGGTGAAAAACTGTTTTTT
TRBJ1-1	.	TRBV10-3	TRBD1	CAISENSKRDPGGSITEAFF	TGTGCCATCAGTGAGAATTCTAAAAGAGATCCAGGGGGCTCTATCACTGAAGCTTTCTTT